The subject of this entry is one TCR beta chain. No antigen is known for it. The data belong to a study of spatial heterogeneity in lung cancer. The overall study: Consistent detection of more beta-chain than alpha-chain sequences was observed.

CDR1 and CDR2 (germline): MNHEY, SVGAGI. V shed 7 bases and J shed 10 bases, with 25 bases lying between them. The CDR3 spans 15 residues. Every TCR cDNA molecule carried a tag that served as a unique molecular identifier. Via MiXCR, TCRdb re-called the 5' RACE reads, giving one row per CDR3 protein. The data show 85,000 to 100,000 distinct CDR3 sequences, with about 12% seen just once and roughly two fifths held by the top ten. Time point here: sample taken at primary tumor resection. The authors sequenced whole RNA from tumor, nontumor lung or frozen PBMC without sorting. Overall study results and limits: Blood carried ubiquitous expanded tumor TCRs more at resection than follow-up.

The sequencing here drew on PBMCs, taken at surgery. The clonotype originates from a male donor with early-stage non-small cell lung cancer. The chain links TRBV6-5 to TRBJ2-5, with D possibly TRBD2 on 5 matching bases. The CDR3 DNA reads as TGTGCCAGCACTTTCCCTCAAAGGCGGCCCCGGGACCAGTACTTC. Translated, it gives CASTFPQRRPRDQYF.